This T cell receptor beta chain stems from a study of CD8+CD57+ T cells in acquired aplastic anemia. Notes on the study in general: Patients and controls shared roughly 31 CD8+ CDR3 sequences, highly expressed in patients.

With 2 bases clipped from V and 0 bases from J, the junction kept 7 bases outside the gene matches. Per the germline V gene, CDR1 is DFQATT and CDR2 is SNEGSKA (reference sequence). The CDR3 has 15 amino acids. Turning to this clonotype: Its antigen remains unidentified.

By flow cytometry, patients selected for sequencing had shown an expansion of CD8+CD57+ cells. At blood sampling, none of the patients had yet received therapy. Profiling that covered TCR beta VDJ and CDR3 relied on genomic DNA as its template. MiXCR was run by TCRdb on the reads, yielding one entry per CDR3 protein. Altogether roughly 160,000 distinct CDR3 sequences are present, about two thirds being singletons, with the ten largest covering 35% to 60%. The clonotype comes from a human donor with aplastic anemia. The chain carries TRBV20-1 and TRBJ2-7; 7 bases agree with TRBD1. Input material: sorted CD4+, CD8+, or CD8+CD57+ T cells (not recorded which) from PBMCs. Here the CDR3 DNA reads TGCAGTGCTAGATCCGAGACAGGGAACTCCTACGAGCAGTACTTC. This translates into CSARSETGNSYEQYF.